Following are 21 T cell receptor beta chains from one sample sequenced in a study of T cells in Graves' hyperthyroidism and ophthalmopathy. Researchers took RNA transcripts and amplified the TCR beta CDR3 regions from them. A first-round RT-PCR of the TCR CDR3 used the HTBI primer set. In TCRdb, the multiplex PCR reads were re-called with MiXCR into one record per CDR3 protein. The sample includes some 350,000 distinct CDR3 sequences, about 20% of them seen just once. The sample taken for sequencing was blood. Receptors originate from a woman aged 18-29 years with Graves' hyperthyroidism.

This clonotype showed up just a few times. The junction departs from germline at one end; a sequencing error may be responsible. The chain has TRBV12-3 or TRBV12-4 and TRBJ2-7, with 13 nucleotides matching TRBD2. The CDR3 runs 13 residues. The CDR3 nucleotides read TGTGTCAGCAGTTTACTAGCGGGGGGGGTGCAGTACTTC. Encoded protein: CVSSLLAGGVQYF.

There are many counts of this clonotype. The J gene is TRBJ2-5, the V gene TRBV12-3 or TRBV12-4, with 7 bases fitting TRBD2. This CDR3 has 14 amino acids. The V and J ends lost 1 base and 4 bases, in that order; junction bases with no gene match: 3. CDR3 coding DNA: TGTGCCAGCAGTTTAGTAGGGAGGGGAGAGACCCAGTACTTC. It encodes CASSLVGRGETQYF.

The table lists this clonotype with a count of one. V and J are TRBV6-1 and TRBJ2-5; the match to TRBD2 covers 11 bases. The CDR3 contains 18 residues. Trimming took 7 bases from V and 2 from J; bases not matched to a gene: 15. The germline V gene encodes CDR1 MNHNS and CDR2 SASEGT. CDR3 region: CASKWGLAASGLQETQYF. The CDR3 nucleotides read TGTGCCAGCAAGTGGGGACTAGCGGCCTCGGGGCTACAAGAGACCCAGTACTTC.

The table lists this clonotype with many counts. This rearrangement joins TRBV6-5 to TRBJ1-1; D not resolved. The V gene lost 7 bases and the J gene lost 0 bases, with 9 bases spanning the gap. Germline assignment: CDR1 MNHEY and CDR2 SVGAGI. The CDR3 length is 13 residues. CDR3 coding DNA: TGTGCCAGCATGGGGTCCTTGAACACTGAAGCTTTCTTT. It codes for CASMGSLNTEAFF.

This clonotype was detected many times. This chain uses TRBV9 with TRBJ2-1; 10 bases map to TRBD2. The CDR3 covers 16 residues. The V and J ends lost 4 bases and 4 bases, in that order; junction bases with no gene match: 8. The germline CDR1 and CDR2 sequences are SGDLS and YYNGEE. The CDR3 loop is CASSLPTSGAYNEQFF. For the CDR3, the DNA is TGTGCCAGCAGCCTTCCTACTAGCGGGGCTTACAATGAGCAGTTCTTC.

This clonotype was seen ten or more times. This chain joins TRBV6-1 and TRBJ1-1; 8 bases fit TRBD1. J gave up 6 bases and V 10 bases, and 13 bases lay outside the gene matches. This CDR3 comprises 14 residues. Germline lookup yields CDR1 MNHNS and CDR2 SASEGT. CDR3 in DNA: TGTGCCACCTCAGGGGGCGCGTTTGTCCCTGAAGCTTTCTTT. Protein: CATSGGAFVPEAFF.

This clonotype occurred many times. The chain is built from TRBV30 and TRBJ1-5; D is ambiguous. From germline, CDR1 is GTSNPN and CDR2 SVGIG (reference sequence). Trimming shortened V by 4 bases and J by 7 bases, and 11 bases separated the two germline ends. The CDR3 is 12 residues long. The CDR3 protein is CAWMNPGQPQHF. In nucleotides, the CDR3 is TGTGCCTGGATGAACCCTGGACAGCCCCAGCATTTT. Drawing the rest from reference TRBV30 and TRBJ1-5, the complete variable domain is SQTIHQWPATLVQPVGSPLSLECTVEGTSNPNLYWYRQAAGRGLQLLFYSVGIGQISSEVPQNLSASRPQDRQFILSSKKLLLSDSGFYLCAWMNPGQPQHFGDGTRLSIL.

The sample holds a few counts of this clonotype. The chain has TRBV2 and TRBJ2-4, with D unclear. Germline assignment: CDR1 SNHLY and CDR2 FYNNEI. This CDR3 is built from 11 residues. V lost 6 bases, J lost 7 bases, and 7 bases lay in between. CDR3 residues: CASSSVNIQYF. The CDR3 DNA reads TGTGCCAGCAGCTCCGTTAACATTCAGTACTTC. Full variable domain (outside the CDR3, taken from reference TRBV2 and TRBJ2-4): EPEVTQTPSHQVTQMGQEVILRCVPISNHLYFYWYRQILGQKVEFLVSFYNNEISEKSEIFDDQFSVERPDGSNFTLKIRSTKLEDSAMYFCASSSVNIQYFGAGTRLSVL.

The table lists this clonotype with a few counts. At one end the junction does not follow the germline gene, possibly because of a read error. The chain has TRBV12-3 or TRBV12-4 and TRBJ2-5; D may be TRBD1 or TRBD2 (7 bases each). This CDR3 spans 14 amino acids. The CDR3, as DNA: TGTGCCAGCAGCCCAAGGGGAGGGGGCGAGACCAAGTACTTC. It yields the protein CASSPRGGGETKYF.

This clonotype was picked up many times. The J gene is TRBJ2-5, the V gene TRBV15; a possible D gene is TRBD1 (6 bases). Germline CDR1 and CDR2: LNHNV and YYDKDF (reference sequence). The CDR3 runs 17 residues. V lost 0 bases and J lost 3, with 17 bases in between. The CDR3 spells CATSRDYRRAGEETQYF. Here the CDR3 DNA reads TGTGCCACCAGCAGAGATTACAGAAGGGCAGGGGAAGAGACCCAGTACTTC. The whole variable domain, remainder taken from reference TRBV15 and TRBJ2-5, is DAMVIQNPRYQVTQFGKPVTLSCSQTLNHNVMYWYQQKSSQAPKLLFHYYDKDFNNEADTPDNFQSRRPNTSFCFLDIRSPGLGDTAMYLCATSRDYRRAGEETQYFGPGTRLLVL.

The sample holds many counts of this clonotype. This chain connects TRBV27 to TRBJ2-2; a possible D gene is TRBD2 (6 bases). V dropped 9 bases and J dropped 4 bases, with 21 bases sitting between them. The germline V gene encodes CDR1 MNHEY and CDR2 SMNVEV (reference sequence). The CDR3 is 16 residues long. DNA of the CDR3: TGTGCCAGTTGGAGGAGGGACTTGGGGGTCACCGGGGAGCTGTTTTTT. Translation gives CASWRRDLGVTGELFF.

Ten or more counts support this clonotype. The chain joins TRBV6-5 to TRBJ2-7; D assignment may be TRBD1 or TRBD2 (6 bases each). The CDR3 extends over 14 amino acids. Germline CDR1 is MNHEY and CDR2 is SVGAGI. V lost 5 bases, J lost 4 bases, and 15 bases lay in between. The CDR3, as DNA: TGTGCCAGCAGTCACGGGGGCCCCGTATACGAGCAGTACTTC. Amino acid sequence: CASSHGGPVYEQYF.

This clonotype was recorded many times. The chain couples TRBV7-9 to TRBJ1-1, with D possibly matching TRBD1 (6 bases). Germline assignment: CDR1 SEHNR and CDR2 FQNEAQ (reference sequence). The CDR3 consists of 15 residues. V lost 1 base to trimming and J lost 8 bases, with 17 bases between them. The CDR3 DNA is TGTGCCAGCAGCTTAGGAGAAGCAGGGGAAAGGGAAGCTTTCTTT. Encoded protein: CASSLGEAGEREAFF.

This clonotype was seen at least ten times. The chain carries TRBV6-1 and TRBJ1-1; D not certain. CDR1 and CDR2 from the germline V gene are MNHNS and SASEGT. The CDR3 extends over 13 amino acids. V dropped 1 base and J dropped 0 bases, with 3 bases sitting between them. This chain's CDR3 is CASSEVVNTEAFF. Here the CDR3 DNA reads TGTGCCAGCAGTGAAGTCGTGAACACTGAAGCTTTCTTT.

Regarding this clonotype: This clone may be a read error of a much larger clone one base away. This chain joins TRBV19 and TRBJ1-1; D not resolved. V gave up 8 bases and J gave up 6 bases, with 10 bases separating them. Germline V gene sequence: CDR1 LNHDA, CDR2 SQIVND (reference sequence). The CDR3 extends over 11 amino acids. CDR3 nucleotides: TGTGCCAGTGAGGTGGGCTCTGAAGCTTTCTTT. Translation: CASEVGSEAFF.

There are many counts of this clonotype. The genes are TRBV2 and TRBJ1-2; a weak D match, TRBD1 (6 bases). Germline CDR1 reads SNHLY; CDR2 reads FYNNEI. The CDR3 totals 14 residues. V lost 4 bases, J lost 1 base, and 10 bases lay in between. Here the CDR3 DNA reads TGTGCCAGCAGTGTCGGGACATTTAACTATGGCTACACCTTC. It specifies CASSVGTFNYGYTF.

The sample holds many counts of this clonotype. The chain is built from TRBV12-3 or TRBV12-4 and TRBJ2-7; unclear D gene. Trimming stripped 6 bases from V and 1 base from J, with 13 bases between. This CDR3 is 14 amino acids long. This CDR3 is CASSLSPPSYEQYF. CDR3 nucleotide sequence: TGTGCCAGCAGCCTGTCCCCACCTTCCTACGAGCAGTACTTC.

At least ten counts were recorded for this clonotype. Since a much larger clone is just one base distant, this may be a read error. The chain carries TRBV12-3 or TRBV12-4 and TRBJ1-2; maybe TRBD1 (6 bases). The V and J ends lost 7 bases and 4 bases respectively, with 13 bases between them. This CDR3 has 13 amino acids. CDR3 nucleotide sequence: TGTGCCAGCACCCTACAGGGAATCTATGGCTACACCTTC. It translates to CASTLQGIYGYTF.

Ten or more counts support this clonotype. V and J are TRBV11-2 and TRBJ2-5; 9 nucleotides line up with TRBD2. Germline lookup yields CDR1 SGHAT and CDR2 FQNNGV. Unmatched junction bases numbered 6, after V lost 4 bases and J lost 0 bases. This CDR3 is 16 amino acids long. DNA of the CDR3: TGTGCCAGCAGCTCTTGGGTAGCGGGGGACCAAGAGACCCAGTACTTC. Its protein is CASSSWVAGDQETQYF.

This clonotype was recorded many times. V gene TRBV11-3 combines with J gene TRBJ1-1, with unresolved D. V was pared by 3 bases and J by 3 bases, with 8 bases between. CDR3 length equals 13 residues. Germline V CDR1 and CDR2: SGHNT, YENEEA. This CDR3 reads CASSFQPDTEAFF. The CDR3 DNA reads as TGTGCCAGCAGCTTCCAACCGGACACTGAAGCTTTCTTT.

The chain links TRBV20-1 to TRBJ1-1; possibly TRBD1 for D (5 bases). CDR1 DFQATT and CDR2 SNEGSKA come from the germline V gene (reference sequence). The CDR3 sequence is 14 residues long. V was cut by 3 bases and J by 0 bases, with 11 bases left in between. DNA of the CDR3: TGCAGTGCTAGGGGACCGAGGATGAACACTGAAGCTTTCTTT. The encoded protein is CSARGPRMNTEAFF.